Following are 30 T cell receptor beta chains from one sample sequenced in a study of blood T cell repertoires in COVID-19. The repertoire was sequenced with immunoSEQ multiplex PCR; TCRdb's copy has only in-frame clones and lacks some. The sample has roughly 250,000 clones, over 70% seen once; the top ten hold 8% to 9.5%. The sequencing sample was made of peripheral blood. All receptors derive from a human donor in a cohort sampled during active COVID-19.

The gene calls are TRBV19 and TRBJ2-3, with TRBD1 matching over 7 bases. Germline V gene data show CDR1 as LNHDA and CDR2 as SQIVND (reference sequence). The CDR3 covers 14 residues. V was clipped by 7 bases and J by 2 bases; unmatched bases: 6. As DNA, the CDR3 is TGTGCCAGTATCGCCAGGGGGACCACAGATACGCAGTATTTT. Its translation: CASIARGTTDTQYF. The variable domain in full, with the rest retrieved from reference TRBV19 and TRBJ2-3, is DGGITQSPKYLFRKEGQNVTLSCEQNLNHDAMYWYRQDPGQGLRLIYYSQIVNDFQKGDIAEGYSVSREKKESFPLTVTSAQKNPTAFYLCASIARGTTDTQYFGPGTRLTVL.

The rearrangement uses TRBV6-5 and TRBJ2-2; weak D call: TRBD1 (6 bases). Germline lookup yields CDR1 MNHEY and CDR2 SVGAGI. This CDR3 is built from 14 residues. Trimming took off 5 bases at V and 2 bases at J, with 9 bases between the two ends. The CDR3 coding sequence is TGTGCCAGCAGTCAGGGGACCAACACCGGGGAGCTGTTTTTT. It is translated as CASSQGTNTGELFF.

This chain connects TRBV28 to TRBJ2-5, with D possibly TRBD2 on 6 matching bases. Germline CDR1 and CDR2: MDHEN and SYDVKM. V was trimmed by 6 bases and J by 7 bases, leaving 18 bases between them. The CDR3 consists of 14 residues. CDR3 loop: CASRKRGGVGTQYF. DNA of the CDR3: TGTGCCAGCAGGAAAAGAGGAGGGGTGGGGACCCAGTACTTC. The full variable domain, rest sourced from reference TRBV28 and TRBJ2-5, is DVKVTQSSRYLVKRTGEKVFLECVQDMDHENMFWYRQDPGLGLRLIYFSYDVKMKEKGDIPEGYSVSREKKERFSLILESASTNQTSMYLCASRKRGGVGTQYFGPGTRLLVL.

The CDR3 DNA reads as TGTGCCAGCAGCTCAGGTCCGTATAGCAATCAGCCCCAGCATTTT. It encodes CASSSGPYSNQPQHF. The chain combines TRBV7-2 with TRBJ1-5, with unresolved D. The CDR3 runs 15 residues. CDR1 SGHTA and CDR2 FQGNSA come from the germline V gene. Deletions cut 4 bases from V and 0 bases from J, with 10 bases between.

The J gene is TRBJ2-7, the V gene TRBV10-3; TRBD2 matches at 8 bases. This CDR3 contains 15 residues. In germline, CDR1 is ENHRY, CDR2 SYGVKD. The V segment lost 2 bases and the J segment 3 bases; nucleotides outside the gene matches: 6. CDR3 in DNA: TGTGCCATCAGTGAGGGTTTAACTAGCGGCTACGAGCAGTACTTC. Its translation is CAISEGLTSGYEQYF.

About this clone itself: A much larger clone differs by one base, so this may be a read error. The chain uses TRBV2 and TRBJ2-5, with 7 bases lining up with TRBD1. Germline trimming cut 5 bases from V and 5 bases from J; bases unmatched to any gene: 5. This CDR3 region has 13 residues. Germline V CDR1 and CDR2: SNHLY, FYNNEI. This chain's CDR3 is CASSRQGWETQYF. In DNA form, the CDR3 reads TGTGCCAGCAGTCGACAGGGTTGGGAGACCCAGTACTTC.

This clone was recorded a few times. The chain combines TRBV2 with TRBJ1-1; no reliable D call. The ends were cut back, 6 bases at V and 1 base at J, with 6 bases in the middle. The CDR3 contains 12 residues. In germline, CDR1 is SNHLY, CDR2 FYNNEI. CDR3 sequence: CASRRGNTEAFF. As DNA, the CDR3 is TGTGCCAGCAGGCGGGGGAACACTGAAGCTTTCTTT.

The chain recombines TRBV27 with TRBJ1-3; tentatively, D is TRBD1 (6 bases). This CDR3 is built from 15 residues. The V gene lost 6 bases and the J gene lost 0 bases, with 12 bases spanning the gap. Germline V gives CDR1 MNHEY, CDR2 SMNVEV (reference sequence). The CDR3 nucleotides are TGTGCCAGCAGCCTAGGGGGTAACTCTGGAAACACCATATATTTT. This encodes CASSLGGNSGNTIYF.

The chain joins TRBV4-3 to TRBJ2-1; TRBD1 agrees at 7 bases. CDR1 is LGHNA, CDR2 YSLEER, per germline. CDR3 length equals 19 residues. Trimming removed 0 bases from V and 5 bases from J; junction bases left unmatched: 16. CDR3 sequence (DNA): TGCGCCAGCAGCCAAGATGGCACTGGGACAGCTAATCGCGACAATGAGCAGTTCTTC. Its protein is CASSQDGTGTANRDNEQFF.

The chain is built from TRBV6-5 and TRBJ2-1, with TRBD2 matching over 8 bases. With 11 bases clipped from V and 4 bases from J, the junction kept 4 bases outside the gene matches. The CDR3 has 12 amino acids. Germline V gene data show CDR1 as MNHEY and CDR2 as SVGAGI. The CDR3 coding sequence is TGTGCCGGAGGGACTAGTTACAATGAGCAGTTCTTC. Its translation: CAGGTSYNEQFF.

CDR3 region: CASSLVSGVDSKLFF. CDR3 nucleotide sequence: TGTGCCAGCAGCTTAGTGTCAGGTGTTGATTCGAAACTGTTTTTT. This chain links TRBV7-9 with TRBJ1-4, with D hard to call. The CDR3 loop spans 15 amino acids. The V gene lost 1 base and the J gene lost 11 bases, with 17 bases spanning the gap. Germline V gives CDR1 SEHNR, CDR2 FQNEAQ (reference sequence).

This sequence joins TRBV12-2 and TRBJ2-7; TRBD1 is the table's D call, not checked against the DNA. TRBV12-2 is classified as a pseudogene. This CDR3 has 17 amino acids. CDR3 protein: CASRQNVKGDRHYEQYF. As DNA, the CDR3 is TGTGCAAGTCGGCAAAACGTGAAGGGGGACAGACACTACGAGCAGTACTTC.

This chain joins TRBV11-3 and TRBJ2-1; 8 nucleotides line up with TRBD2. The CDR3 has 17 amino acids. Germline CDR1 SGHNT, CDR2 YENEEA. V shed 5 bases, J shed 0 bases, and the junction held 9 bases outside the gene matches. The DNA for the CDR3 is TGTGCCAGCAGCCCTTCGGGCGGGGGGAGCTCCTACAATGAGCAGTTCTTC. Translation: CASSPSGGGSSYNEQFF.

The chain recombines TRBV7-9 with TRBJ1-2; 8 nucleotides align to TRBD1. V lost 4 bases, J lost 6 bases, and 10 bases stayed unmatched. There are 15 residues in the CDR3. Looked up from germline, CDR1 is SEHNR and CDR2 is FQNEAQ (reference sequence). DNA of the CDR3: TGTGCCAGCAGCTATTTCGCAGGGGGCGCGGATGGCTACACCTTC. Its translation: CASSYFAGGADGYTF.

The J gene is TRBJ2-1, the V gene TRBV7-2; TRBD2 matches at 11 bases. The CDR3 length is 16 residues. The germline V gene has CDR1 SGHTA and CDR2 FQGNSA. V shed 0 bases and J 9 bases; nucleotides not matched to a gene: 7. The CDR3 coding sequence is TGTGCCAGCAGCTTAGCAGGGGTAGCGGGGGGGAGTGAGCAGTTCTTC. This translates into CASSLAGVAGGSEQFF. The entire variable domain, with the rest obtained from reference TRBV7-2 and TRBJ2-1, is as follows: GAGVSQSPSNKVTEKGKDVELRCDPISGHTALYWYRQSLGQGLEFLIYFQGNSAPDKSGLPSDRFSAERTGGSVSTLTIQRTQQEDSAVYLCASSLAGVAGGSEQFFGPGTRLTVL.

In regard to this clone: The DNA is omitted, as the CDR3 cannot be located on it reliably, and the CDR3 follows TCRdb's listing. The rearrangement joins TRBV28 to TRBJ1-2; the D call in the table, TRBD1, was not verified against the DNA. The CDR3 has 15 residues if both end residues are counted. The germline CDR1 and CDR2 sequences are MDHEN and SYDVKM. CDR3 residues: CASSFGPGIGKGYTF.

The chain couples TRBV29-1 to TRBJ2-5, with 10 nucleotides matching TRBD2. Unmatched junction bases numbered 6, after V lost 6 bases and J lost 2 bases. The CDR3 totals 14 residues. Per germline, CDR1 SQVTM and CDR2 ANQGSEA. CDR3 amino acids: CSVRSGGGQETQYF. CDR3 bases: TGCAGCGTCCGAAGCGGGGGGGGACAAGAGACCCAGTACTTC. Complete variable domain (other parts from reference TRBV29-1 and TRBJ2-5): SAVISQKPSRDICQRGTSLTIQCQVDSQVTMMFWYRQQPGQSLTLIATANQGSEATYESGFVIDKFPISRPNLTFSTLTVSNMSPEDSSIYLCSVRSGGGQETQYFGPGTRLLVL.

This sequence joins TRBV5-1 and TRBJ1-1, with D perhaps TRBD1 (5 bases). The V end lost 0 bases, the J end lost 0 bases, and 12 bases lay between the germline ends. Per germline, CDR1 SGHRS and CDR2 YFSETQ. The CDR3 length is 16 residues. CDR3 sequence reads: CASSLVSSGMNTEAFF. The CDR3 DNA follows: TGCGCCAGCAGCTTGGTCTCCTCAGGGATGAACACTGAAGCTTTCTTT.

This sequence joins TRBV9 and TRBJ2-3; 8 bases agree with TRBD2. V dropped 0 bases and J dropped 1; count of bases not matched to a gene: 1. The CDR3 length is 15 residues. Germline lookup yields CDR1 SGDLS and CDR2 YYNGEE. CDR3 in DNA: TGTGCCAGCAGCGTAGCGGGGGGGGGCACAGATACGCAGTATTTT. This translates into CASSVAGGGTDTQYF.

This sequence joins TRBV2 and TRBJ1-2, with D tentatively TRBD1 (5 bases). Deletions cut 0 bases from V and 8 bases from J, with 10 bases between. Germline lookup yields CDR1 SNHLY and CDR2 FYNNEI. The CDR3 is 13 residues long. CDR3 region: CASSEAAGYGYTF. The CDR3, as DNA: TGTGCCAGCAGTGAAGCGGCAGGGTACGGCTACACCTTC.

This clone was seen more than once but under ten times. The CDR3, as DNA: TGTGCCAGCTCACTCCGGGGCCAAGAGACCCAGTACTTC. Its translation: CASSLRGQETQYF. The chain has TRBV18 and TRBJ2-5, with D perhaps matching TRBD2 (5 bases). There are 13 residues in the CDR3. The germline V gene has CDR1 KGHSH and CDR2 LQKENI. V gave up 4 bases and J gave up 1 base, with 7 bases separating them.

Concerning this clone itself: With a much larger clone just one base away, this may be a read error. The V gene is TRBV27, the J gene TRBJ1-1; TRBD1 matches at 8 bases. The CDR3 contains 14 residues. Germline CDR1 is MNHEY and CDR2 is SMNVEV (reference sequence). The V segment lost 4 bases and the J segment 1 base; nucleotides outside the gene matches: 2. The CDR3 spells CASSSGTGNTEAFF. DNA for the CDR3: TGTGCCAGCAGTTCCGGGACAGGGAACACTGAAGCTTTCTTT.

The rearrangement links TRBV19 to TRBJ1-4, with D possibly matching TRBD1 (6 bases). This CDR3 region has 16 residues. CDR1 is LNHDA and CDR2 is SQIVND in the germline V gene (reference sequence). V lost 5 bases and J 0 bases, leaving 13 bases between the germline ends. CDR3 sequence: CASSPTGISTNEKLFF. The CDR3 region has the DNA TGTGCCAGTAGTCCAACAGGGATTTCAACTAATGAAAAACTGTTTTTT.

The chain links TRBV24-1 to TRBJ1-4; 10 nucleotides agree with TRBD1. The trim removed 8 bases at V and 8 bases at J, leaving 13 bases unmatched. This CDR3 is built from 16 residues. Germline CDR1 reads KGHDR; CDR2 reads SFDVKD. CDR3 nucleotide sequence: TGTGCCACCACCCACCTCCCCGGGACAGGGGACGAAAAACTGTTTTTT. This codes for CATTHLPGTGDEKLFF.

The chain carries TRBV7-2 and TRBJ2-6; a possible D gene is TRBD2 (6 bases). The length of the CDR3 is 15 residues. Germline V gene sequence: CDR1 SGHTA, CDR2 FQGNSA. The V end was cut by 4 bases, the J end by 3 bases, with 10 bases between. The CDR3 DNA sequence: TGTGCCAGCAGCTCGGGACTTCTTGGGGCCAACGTCCTGACTTTC. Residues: CASSSGLLGANVLTF. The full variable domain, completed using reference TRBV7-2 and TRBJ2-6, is GAGVSQSPSNKVTEKGKDVELRCDPISGHTALYWYRQSLGQGLEFLIYFQGNSAPDKSGLPSDRFSAERTGGSVSTLTIQRTQQEDSAVYLCASSSGLLGANVLTFGAGSRLTVL.

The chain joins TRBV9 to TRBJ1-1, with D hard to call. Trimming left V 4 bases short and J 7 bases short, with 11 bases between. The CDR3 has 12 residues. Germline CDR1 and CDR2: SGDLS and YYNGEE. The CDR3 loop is CASSPRHLEAFF. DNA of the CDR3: TGTGCCAGCAGCCCAAGACACCTTGAAGCTTTCTTT.

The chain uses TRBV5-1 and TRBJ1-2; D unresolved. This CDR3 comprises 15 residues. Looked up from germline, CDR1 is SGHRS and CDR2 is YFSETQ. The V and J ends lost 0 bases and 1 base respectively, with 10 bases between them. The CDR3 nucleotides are TGCGCCAGCAGCTTGGATCCGGACTTTAACTATGGCTACACCTTC. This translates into CASSLDPDFNYGYTF.

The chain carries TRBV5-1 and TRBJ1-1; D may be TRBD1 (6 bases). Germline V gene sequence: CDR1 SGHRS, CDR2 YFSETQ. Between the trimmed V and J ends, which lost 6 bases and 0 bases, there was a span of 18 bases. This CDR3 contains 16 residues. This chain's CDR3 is CASTPEGGGMNTEAFF. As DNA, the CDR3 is TGCGCCAGCACCCCGGAGGGGGGGGGCATGAACACTGAAGCTTTCTTT.

This chain's CDR3 is CASSLSQGMREQYF. In DNA, the CDR3 is TGTGCCAGCAGCTTAAGTCAGGGGATGAGGGAGCAGTACTTC. The V and J genes are TRBV7-9 and TRBJ2-7, with a tentative D call TRBD1 (6 bases). There are 14 residues in the CDR3. V was pared by 2 bases and J by 7 bases, with 15 bases between. CDR1 is SEHNR, CDR2 FQNEAQ, per germline (reference sequence).

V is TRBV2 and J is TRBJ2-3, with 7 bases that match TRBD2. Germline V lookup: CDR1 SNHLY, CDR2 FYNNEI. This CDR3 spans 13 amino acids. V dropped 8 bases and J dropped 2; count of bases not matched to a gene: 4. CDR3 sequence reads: CASRREVTDTQYF. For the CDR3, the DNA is TGTGCCAGCCGCCGGGAGGTCACAGATACGCAGTATTTT.